The rows below give T cell receptor beta chains drawn from one sample of a study of blood T cell repertoires in COVID-19. Clones were read by immunoSEQ multiplex PCR, and TCRdb kept only the in-frame ones, dropping some. The table has roughly 26,000 clones, around 67% seen once. The sample was peripheral blood. The receptors come from a man aged 55 to 69 with active or convalescent COVID-19. The CDR3 runs from the conserved cysteine through the conserved F or W. The D gene is left open where the match is weak. Only part of the rows carry a size: once, few, many, or a class if the clone is expanded.

TRBV5-1	once	TRBJ2-5	TRBD2	TGCGCCAGCACCCCGGCTGGGACTAGCGGGAAATCGGAGACCCAGTACTTC	CASTPAGTSGKSETQYF
TRBV4-1	.	TRBJ2-1	TRBD2	TGCGCCAGCAGCCAAGATGTAGCGGGAGTGAATGAGCAGTTCTTC	CASSQDVAGVNEQFF
TRBV4-1	.	TRBJ2-7	TRBD1	TGCGCCAGCAGCCTAACGGGACAGACCCCTAGTGAGCAGTACTTC	CASSLTGQTPSEQYF
TRBV24-1	.	TRBJ2-3	TRBD2	TGTGCCACCAGTGACCCTGGACCGGGGGGGGCAGATACGCAGTATTTT	CATSDPGPGGADTQYF
TRBV10-2	few	TRBJ2-4	TRBD2	TGCGCCAGCAGTGACCGGACTAGCGGGAGACGAAACATTCAGTACTTC	CASSDRTSGRRNIQYF
TRBV5-4	medium-sized	TRBJ2-7	TRBD1	TGTGCCAGCAGCATAACCGGGACAGGGTACGAGCAGTACTTC	CASSITGTGYEQYF
TRBV25-1	.	TRBJ1-1	TRBD1	TGTGCCAGCAGTAAACCGGGACAGGGGCACACTGAAGCTTTCTTT	CASSKPGQGHTEAFF
TRBV19	.	TRBJ1-1	.	TGTGCCAGTAGACTCGTCTGGCGGGGGACTGAAGCTTTCTTT	CASRLVWRGTEAFF
TRBV4-1	.	TRBJ2-3	TRBD2	TGCGCCAGCAGCCATACGGGACTATACAACACAGATACGCAGTATTTT	CASSHTGLYNTDTQYF
TRBV27	once	TRBJ1-2	TRBD1	TGTGCCAGCAGTTTTTGGACAGGGGATGGCTACACCTTC	CASSFWTGDGYTF
TRBV11-2	.	TRBJ1-1	.	TGTGCCAGCAGCTTAAACGCTCAGACAGCCCTTGAAGCTTTCTTT	CASSLNAQTALEAFF
TRBV11-1	few	TRBJ2-7	.	TGTGCCAGCAGCACATCGACAGGATCCTACGAGCAGTACTTC	CASSTSTGSYEQYF
TRBV2	.	TRBJ2-5	.	TGTGCCAGCAGTTTGGCCGGGGAGACCCAGTACTTC	CASSLAGETQYF
TRBV14	.	TRBJ1-2	.	TGTGCCAGCAGCCAAGATCTTCATGGAGGGCTGGGTGGCTACACCTTC	CASSQDLHGGLGGYTF
TRBV7-9	.	TRBJ2-1	TRBD2	TGTGCCAGCAGCTCTCCGACAGGGCAGCGGGGGGGCCGCTACAATGAGCAGTTCTTC	CASSSPTGQRGGRYNEQFF
TRBV2	once	TRBJ2-1	TRBD2	TGTGCCAGCAGATCCGGGACTAGCGGTTACAATGAGCAGTTCTTC	CASRSGTSGYNEQFF
TRBV9	.	TRBJ2-7	.	TGTGCCAGCAGCGTAGCTACAGGGCAGTACTACGAGCAGTACTTC	CASSVATGQYYEQYF
TRBV9	.	TRBJ1-1	TRBD1	TGTGCCAGCAGTGATTCCCTTGACAGGGCTGGTAAGAACACTGAAGCTTTCTTT	CASSDSLDRAGKNTEAFF
TRBV10-3	.	TRBJ2-2	.	TGTGCCATCAGTGATCTGGCGGGTTACACCGGGGAGCTGTTTTTT	CAISDLAGYTGELFF
TRBV6-1	few	TRBJ1-5	.	TGTGCCAGCAGTGAGACAGGACCCTATAGCAATCAGCCCCAGCATTTT	CASSETGPYSNQPQHF
TRBV18	.	TRBJ1-2	TRBD1	TGTGCCAGCTCACCACAGGACAGGGACTATGGCTACACCTTC	CASSPQDRDYGYTF
TRBV19	.	TRBJ1-1	.	TGTGCCAGTAGTCGGACAGCCCCCAACACTGAAGCTTTCTTT	CASSRTAPNTEAFF
TRBV7-8	medium-sized	TRBJ1-5	.	TGTGCCAGCACGGGGACACTTGGGAGCAATCAGCCCCAGCATTTT	CASTGTLGSNQPQHF
TRBV10-3	.	TRBJ1-4	TRBD1	TGTGCCATCAGTGAGTCATTGGCAGGGGGCAACGAAAAACTGTTTTTT	CAISESLAGGNEKLFF
TRBV11-2	.	TRBJ2-1	.	TGTGCCAGCAGCTCCCGGGGCTCCTACAATGAGCAGTTCTTC	CASSSRGSYNEQFF
TRBV13	.	TRBJ2-7	TRBD2	TGTGCCAGCAGCCGCGCGACTAGCGGGAGGGCCCGCGAGCAGTACTTC	CASSRATSGRAREQYF
TRBV11-2	.	TRBJ2-6	.	TGTGCCAGCAGCTTAGACACGGGTGGGGGCCCTAGGGCCAACGTCCTGACTTTC	CASSLDTGGGPRANVLTF
TRBV27	.	TRBJ2-1	TRBD1	TGTGCCAGCACACCGGGACAGAGTCTCTACAATGAGCAGTTCTTC	CASTPGQSLYNEQFF
TRBV5-1	.	TRBJ2-2	.	TGCGCCAGCAGCCCTCACGTGAGGGGGGGTTCGTACGGGGAGCTGTTTTTT	CASSPHVRGGSYGELFF
TRBV9	medium-sized	TRBJ1-2	TRBD1	TGTGCCAGCAGCGCCGGGACAGGGGTGTCCTATGGCTACACCTTC	CASSAGTGVSYGYTF